One sample yielded the 21 T cell receptor beta chains listed below, sequenced in a study of T cell responses to AZD1222 COVID-19 vaccine (dated by TCRdb to the early 2020s). The time point label corresponds to: baseline before first vaccination. Library creation used the immunoSEQ multiplex PCR assay. TCRdb limited this immuneACCESS table to in-frame rearrangements with V and J called. A share of clones is missing; checked studies link under half to unresolved V genes, and the rest is unexplained. In this sample the table shows some 96,000 clones, roughly 89% of which occur a single time. The leading ten clones occupy less than 20% of the sample. The specimen comprised peripheral blood, sampled on day 0 of AZD1222 vaccination. The receptors originated from an adult in good health.

V and J are TRBV6-1 and TRBJ1-1; D uncertain. Trimming took 2 bases from V and 4 from J, leaving 11 bases between them. CDR1 and CDR2 from the germline V gene are MNHNS and SASEGT. This CDR3 comprises 14 residues. The CDR3 DNA sequence: TGTGCCAGCAGTGAACATGGAGGTAGCACTGAAGCTTTCTTT. Amino acid sequence: CASSEHGGSTEAFF.

The chain joins TRBV7-2 to TRBJ1-2; 10 positions match TRBD1. With 4 bases clipped from V and 6 bases from J, the junction kept 8 bases outside the gene matches. This CDR3 is 15 amino acids long. Germline V lookup: CDR1 SGHTA, CDR2 FQGNSA. DNA for the CDR3: TGTGCCAGCAGCTCCGACCGGACAGGGGGTAATGGCTACACCTTC. Translated: CASSSDRTGGNGYTF.

This clone was counted only a few times. The chain has TRBV5-1 and TRBJ2-3; 12 nucleotides match TRBD2. The CDR3 has 16 amino acids. V lost 0 bases to trimming and J lost 1 base; unmatched junction nucleotides: 0. Per germline, CDR1 SGHRS and CDR2 YFSETQ. The CDR3 DNA is TGCGCCAGCAGCTTGGGGACTAGCGGGGGCACAGATACGCAGTATTTT. This encodes CASSLGTSGGTDTQYF.

The chain uses TRBV30 and TRBJ2-6; 8 bases match TRBD2. This CDR3 is built from 18 residues. CDR1 and CDR2 from the germline V gene are GTSNPN and SVGIG (reference sequence). The V gene end was trimmed by 5 bases and the J gene end by 1 base; junction bases not matched to a gene: 13. The CDR3 nucleotides read TGTGCCTGGGGAATGGGTAGCGGGACTCAATCTGGGGCCAACGTCCTGACTTTC. Protein sequence: CAWGMGSGTQSGANVLTF.

This chain joins TRBV18 and TRBJ2-7, with 11 bases fitting TRBD1. CDR1 and CDR2 from the germline V gene are KGHSH and LQKENI. V shed 10 bases and J 6 bases; nucleotides not matched to a gene: 8. The CDR3 spans 13 residues. The CDR3 reads CATSGTGGIEQYF. The CDR3 DNA follows: TGTGCCACATCCGGGACAGGGGGTATCGAGCAGTACTTC.

This clone has just one count. V usage is TRBV4-2 and J usage is TRBJ2-5; 12 positions match TRBD1. Unmatched junction bases numbered 8, after V lost 2 bases and J lost 4 bases. Germline CDR1 reads LGHNA; CDR2 reads YNFKEQ. The CDR3 extends over 17 amino acids. In DNA, the CDR3 is TGTGCCAGCAGCCAAACTATGGGACAGGGGGCAGGAGAGACCCAGTACTTC. Translated, it gives CASSQTMGQGAGETQYF.

The CDR3 DNA follows: TGTGCCAGCAGCTTAAGTCGTGTGACTAATGAAAAACTGTTTTTT. Its protein is CASSLSRVTNEKLFF. This sequence joins TRBV7-8 and TRBJ1-4; no clear D gene. CDR1 SGHVS and CDR2 FQNEAQ come from the germline V gene. V was trimmed by 2 bases and J by 2 bases, leaving 9 bases between them. This CDR3 is built from 15 residues. The variable domain in full, with the rest retrieved from reference TRBV7-8 and TRBJ1-4, is GAGVSQSPRYKVAKRGQDVALRCDPISGHVSLFWYQQALGQGPEFLTYFQNEAQLDKSGLPSDRFFAERPEGSVSTLKIQRTQQEDSAVYLCASSLSRVTNEKLFFGSGTQLSVL.

The chain uses TRBV7-8 and TRBJ1-4; the match to TRBD1 covers 8 bases. This CDR3 spans 14 amino acids. From germline, CDR1 is SGHVS and CDR2 FQNEAQ. With V trimmed by 2 bases and J by 6 bases, 2 bases remained unmatched. The CDR3 sequence: CASSLPGGYEKLFF. CDR3 nucleotide sequence: TGTGCCAGCAGCTTACCAGGGGGCTATGAAAAACTGTTTTTT.

This clone was detected only a few times. This chain uses TRBV12-3 or TRBV12-4 with TRBJ1-1; D is perhaps TRBD1 (6 bases). V was shortened by 6 bases and J by 3 bases, with 11 bases between the two germline ends. The CDR3 loop spans 13 amino acids. This chain's CDR3 is CASRDRIHTEAFF. In DNA form, the CDR3 reads TGTGCCAGCAGGGACAGAATACACACTGAAGCTTTCTTT.

The J gene is TRBJ1-2, the V gene TRBV3-1 (or the pseudogene TRBV3-2), with 10 nucleotides matching TRBD1. The CDR3 has 16 amino acids. CDR1 is LGHDT and CDR2 is YNNKEL in the germline V gene (reference sequence). J gave up 6 bases and V 1 base, and 8 bases lay outside the gene matches. CDR3 sequence (DNA): TGTGCCAGCAGCCAAGGCCCAAAGACAGGGGGCGATGGCTACACCTTC. This translates into CASSQGPKTGGDGYTF.

The chain recombines TRBV7-9 with TRBJ1-3; D is possibly TRBD1 (5 bases). Between the trimmed V and J ends, which lost 4 bases and 0 bases, there was a span of 16 bases. CDR1 is SEHNR, CDR2 FQNEAQ, per germline (reference sequence). This CDR3 is 17 amino acids long. As DNA, the CDR3 is TGTGCCAGCAGCTACTACAGGAACAAGAGCTCTGGAAACACCATATATTTT. Translating gives CASSYYRNKSSGNTIYF.

The CDR3: CASRAGNTEAFF. CDR3 sequence (DNA): TGTGCCAGCAGGGCCGGGAACACTGAAGCTTTCTTT. The chain joins TRBV6-5 to TRBJ1-1, with D hard to call. The CDR3 is made up of 12 amino acids. The germline CDR1 and CDR2 sequences are MNHEY and SVGAGI. V lost 6 bases, J lost 1 base, and 6 bases lay in between.

This clone was observed a few times. The rearrangement uses TRBV7-2 and TRBJ2-3, with D tentatively TRBD1 (6 bases). In germline, CDR1 is SGHTA, CDR2 FQGNSA. V was trimmed by 1 base and J by 6 bases, leaving 14 bases between them. The CDR3 has 15 residues. In DNA form, the CDR3 reads TGTGCCAGCAGCTTAGATGGCAGGGGATTTGATACGCAGTATTTT. Its protein product is CASSLDGRGFDTQYF.

The chain joins TRBV4-2 to TRBJ1-2; unclear D gene. The CDR3 covers 14 residues. The V gene lost 0 bases and the J gene lost 2 bases, with 7 bases spanning the gap. Per the germline V gene, CDR1 is LGHNA and CDR2 is YNFKEQ. CDR3 coding DNA: TGTGCCAGCAGCCAAGAGGCGCTGAACTATGGCTACACCTTC. It is translated as CASSQEALNYGYTF.

V is TRBV30 and J is TRBJ1-1; unclear D gene. The CDR3 sequence is 13 residues long. CDR1 is GTSNPN, CDR2 SVGIG, per germline (reference sequence). V lost 0 bases to trimming and J lost 7 bases, with 12 bases between them. This CDR3 reads CAWSVLWGGEAFF. In DNA, the CDR3 is TGTGCCTGGAGTGTGCTATGGGGTGGTGAAGCTTTCTTT.

The chain uses TRBV19 and TRBJ2-4; D may correspond to TRBD1 or TRBD2 (6 bases each). Germline V gene data show CDR1 as LNHDA and CDR2 as SQIVND (reference sequence). The CDR3 loop spans 15 amino acids. V was cut by 5 bases and J by 0 bases, with 11 bases left in between. Here the CDR3 DNA reads TGTGCCAGTAGTGATGGGGGGCTAGCCAAAAACATTCAGTACTTC. It encodes CASSDGGLAKNIQYF. Filled out from reference TRBV19 and TRBJ2-4, the complete variable domain reads DGGITQSPKYLFRKEGQNVTLSCEQNLNHDAMYWYRQDPGQGLRLIYYSQIVNDFQKGDIAEGYSVSREKKESFPLTVTSAQKNPTAFYLCASSDGGLAKNIQYFGAGTRLSVL.

CDR3 DNA sequence: TGCAGCGGGGAGACAGGGCCGAACACTGAAGCTTTCTTT. Translated, it gives CSGETGPNTEAFF. The rearrangement links TRBV29-1 to TRBJ1-1; 7 nucleotides match TRBD1. The CDR3 is 13 residues long. Per the germline V gene, CDR1 is SQVTM and CDR2 is ANQGSEA. Germline trimming cut 7 bases from V and 1 base from J; bases unmatched to any gene: 6.

This rearrangement joins TRBV6-6 to TRBJ2-5, with D perhaps matching TRBD2 (6 bases). The germline V and J ends were trimmed by 10 bases and 5 bases, with 17 bases remaining between them. This CDR3 has 13 amino acids. CDR1 is MNHNY and CDR2 is SVGAGI in the germline V gene (reference sequence). In DNA form, the CDR3 reads TGTGCCAACCGCCGCGGGGTCGGGGAGACCCAGTACTTC. It is translated as CANRRGVGETQYF.

The chain combines TRBV19 with TRBJ1-1; D uncertain. Between the trimmed V and J ends, which lost 7 bases and 1 base, there was a span of 10 bases. This CDR3 comprises 13 residues. Germline CDR1 LNHDA, CDR2 SQIVND (reference sequence). The CDR3 spells CASKLLRNTEAFF. The CDR3, as DNA: TGTGCCAGTAAACTCTTAAGGAACACTGAAGCTTTCTTT.

This chain connects TRBV12-3 or TRBV12-4 to TRBJ1-2; tentatively, D is TRBD1 (5 bases). The CDR3 sequence is 13 residues long. V lost 6 bases to trimming and J lost 8 bases, with 16 bases between them. The CDR3, as DNA: TGTGCCAGCAGCCCTGGGGGTCGGACCGGCTACACCTTC. Translating it yields CASSPGGRTGYTF.

The chain employs TRBV10-3 and TRBJ2-4; 7 bases map to TRBD2. The CDR3 has 13 amino acids. From germline, CDR1 is ENHRY and CDR2 SYGVKD. With 3 bases clipped from V and 6 bases from J, the junction kept 2 bases outside the gene matches. CDR3 nucleotide sequence: TGTGCCATCAGTGATTTAGCGGGAAACATTCAGTACTTC. Residues: CAISDLAGNIQYF.